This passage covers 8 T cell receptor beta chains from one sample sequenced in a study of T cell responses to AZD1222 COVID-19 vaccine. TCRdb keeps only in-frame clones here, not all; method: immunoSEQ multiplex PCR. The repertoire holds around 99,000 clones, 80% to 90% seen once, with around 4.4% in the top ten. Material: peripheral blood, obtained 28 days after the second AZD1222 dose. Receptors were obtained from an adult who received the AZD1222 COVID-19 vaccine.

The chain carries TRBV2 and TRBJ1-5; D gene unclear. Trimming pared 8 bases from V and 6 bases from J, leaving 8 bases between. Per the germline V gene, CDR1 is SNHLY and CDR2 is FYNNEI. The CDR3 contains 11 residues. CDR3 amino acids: CASGVSQPQHF. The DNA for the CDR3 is TGTGCCAGCGGGGTGAGTCAGCCCCAGCATTTT.

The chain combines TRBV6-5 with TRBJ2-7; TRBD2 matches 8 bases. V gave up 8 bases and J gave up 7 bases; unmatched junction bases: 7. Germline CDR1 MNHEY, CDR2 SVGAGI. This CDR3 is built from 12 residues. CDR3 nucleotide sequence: TGTGCCAGCCGTCGGGGGGGTCGTGAGCAGTACTTC. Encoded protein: CASRRGGREQYF.

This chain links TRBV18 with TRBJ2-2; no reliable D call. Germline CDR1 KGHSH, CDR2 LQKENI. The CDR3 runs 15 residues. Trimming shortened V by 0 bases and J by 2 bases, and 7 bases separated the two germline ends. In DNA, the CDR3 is TGTGCCAGCTCACCACCCCCCGTAAACACCGGGGAGCTGTTTTTT. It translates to CASSPPPVNTGELFF.

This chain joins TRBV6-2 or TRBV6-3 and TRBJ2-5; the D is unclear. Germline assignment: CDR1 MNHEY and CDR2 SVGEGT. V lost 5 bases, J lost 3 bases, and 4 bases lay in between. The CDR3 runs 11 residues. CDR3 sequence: CASSDEETQYF. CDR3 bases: TGTGCCAGCAGTGACGAAGAGACCCAGTACTTC.

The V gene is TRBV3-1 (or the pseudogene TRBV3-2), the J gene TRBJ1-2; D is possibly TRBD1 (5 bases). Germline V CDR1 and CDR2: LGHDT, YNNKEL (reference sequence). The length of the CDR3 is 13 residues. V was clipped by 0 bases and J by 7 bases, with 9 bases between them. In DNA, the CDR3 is TGTGCCAGCAGCCAAGATAGTCAGGGTGGCTACACCTTC. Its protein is CASSQDSQGGYTF.

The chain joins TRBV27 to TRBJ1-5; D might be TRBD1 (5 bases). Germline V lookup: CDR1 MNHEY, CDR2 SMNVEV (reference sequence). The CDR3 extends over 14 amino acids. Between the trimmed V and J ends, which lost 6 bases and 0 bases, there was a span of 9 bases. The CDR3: CASSRDVSNQPQHF. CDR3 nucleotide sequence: TGTGCCAGCAGCAGGGACGTTAGCAATCAGCCCCAGCATTTT.

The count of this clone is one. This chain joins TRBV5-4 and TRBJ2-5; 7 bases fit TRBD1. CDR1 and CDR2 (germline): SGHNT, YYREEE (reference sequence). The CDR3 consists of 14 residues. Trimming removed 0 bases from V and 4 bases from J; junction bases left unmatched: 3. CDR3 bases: TGTGCCAGCAGCTTGGGACAGGGTAGAGAGACCCAGTACTTC. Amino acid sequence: CASSLGQGRETQYF.

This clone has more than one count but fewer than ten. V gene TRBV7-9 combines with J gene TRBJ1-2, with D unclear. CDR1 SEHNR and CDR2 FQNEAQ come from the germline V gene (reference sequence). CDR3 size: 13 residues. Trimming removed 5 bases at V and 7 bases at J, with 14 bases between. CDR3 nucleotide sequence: TGTGCCAGCAGCCCCCGGGAGCGGATTGGCTACACCTTC. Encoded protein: CASSPRERIGYTF. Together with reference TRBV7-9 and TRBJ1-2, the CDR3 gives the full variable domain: DTGVSQNPRHKITKRGQNVTFRCDPISEHNRLYWYRQTLGQGPEFLTYFQNEAQLEKSRLLSDRFSAERPKGSFSTLEIQRTEQGDSAMYLCASSPRERIGYTFGSGTRLTVV.